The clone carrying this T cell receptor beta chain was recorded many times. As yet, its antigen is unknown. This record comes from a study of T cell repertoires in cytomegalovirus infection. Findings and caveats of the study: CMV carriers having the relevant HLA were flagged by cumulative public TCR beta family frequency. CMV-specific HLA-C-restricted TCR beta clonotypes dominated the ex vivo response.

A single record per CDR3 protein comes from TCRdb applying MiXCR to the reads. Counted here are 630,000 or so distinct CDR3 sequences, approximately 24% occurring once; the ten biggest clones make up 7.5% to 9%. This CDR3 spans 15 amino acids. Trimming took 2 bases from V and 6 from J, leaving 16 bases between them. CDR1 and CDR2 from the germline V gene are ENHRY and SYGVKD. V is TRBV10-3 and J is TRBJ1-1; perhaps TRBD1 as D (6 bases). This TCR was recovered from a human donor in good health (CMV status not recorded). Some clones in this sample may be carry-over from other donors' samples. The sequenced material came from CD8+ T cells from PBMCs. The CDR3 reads CAISETYRELPEAFF. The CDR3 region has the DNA TGTGCCATCAGTGAGACCTACAGGGAACTGCCTGAAGCTTTCTTT.